The 16 T cell receptor beta chains below all came from one sample that was sequenced in a study of blood T cell repertoires in COVID-19 (dated by TCRdb to 2018 to 2021). The library came from the immunoSEQ multiplex PCR assay. The table comes from immuneACCESS by way of TCRdb, which keeps in-frame sequences with V and J called. Part of the clones is missing from these tables; in studies checked, under half for an unresolved V gene and the rest for unknown reasons. The sample profile shows fewer than 150,000 clones; 80% to 85% of them were found once. The top ten hold around 8% of the sample. The sequenced sample was peripheral blood. Receptor source: a human donor in a cohort sampled during active COVID-19.

CDR3: CASSPEADRAGDTQYF. In DNA form, the CDR3 reads TGTGCCAGCAGCCCCGAGGCGGACAGGGCGGGGGATACGCAGTATTTT. This chain joins TRBV27 and TRBJ2-3; 8 bases are a match to TRBD1. CDR3 size: 16 residues. Germline lookup yields CDR1 MNHEY and CDR2 SMNVEV (reference sequence). The trim removed 6 bases at V and 6 bases at J, leaving 14 bases unmatched.

The rearrangement joins TRBV12-5 to TRBJ1-5, with TRBD1 matching over 10 bases. CDR1 and CDR2 from the germline V gene are LGHNT and FRNRAP. The CDR3 loop spans 17 amino acids. The V segment lost 4 bases and the J segment 6 bases; nucleotides outside the gene matches: 12. The chain's CDR3 is CASGSSFGTGASQPQHF. CDR3 bases: TGTGCTAGTGGTTCCTCATTCGGGACAGGGGCAAGTCAGCCCCAGCATTTT. The entire variable domain, with the rest obtained from reference TRBV12-5 and TRBJ1-5, is as follows: DARVTQTPRHKVTEMGQEVTMRCQPILGHNTVFWYRQTMMQGLELLAYFRNRAPLDDSGMPKDRFSAEMPDATLATLKIQPSEPRDSAVYFCASGSSFGTGASQPQHFGDGTRLSIL.

The chain joins TRBV21-1 to TRBJ1-1; TRBD1, the table's D call, was not compared with the DNA. TRBV21-1 constitutes a pseudogene. The length of the CDR3 is 16 residues. CDR3 sequence: CASSNYCAQGDTEAFF. The CDR3 DNA sequence: TGTGCCAGCAGCAACTATTGTGCACAGGGAGACACTGAAGCTTTCTTT.

This clone was counted once. CDR3 in amino acids: CASSQVQTDGKETQYF. CDR3 DNA: TGCGCCAGCAGCCAAGTCCAGACCGACGGGAAAGAGACCCAGTACTTC. The chain carries TRBV4-1 and TRBJ2-5; TRBD2 is a possible D gene (5 bases). Looked up from germline, CDR1 is MGHRA and CDR2 is YSYEKL. The length of the CDR3 is 16 residues. Trimming took off 1 base at V and 3 bases at J, with 15 bases between the two ends.

The chain carries TRBV6-5 and TRBJ1-6; 9 positions match TRBD1. This CDR3 contains 14 residues. The junction had 2 bases not matched to a gene; V was cut back by 2 bases and J by 9 bases. The germline V gene has CDR1 MNHEY and CDR2 SVGAGI. The CDR3 nucleotides read TGTGCCAGCAGTTACCCGGGACAGGGTTCACCCCTCCACTTT. This sequence encodes CASSYPGQGSPLHF.

This chain joins TRBV6-5 and TRBJ1-3; D not resolved. Trimming removed 2 bases at V and 7 bases at J, with 3 bases between. From germline, CDR1 is MNHEY and CDR2 SVGAGI. This CDR3 is built from 11 residues. In nucleotides, the CDR3 is TGTGCCAGCAGTTACGAGAACACCATATATTTT. Amino acid sequence: CASSYENTIYF.

The genes are TRBV4-2 and TRBJ1-5, with 7 positions matching TRBD1. The CDR3 covers 15 residues. V lost 0 bases and J lost 2; bases outside the gene matches: 1. Per the germline V gene, CDR1 is LGHNA and CDR2 is YNFKEQ. The CDR3 sequence is CASSQEGTGNQPQHF. CDR3 coding DNA: TGTGCCAGCAGCCAAGAGGGGACAGGCAATCAGCCCCAGCATTTT.

In DNA, the CDR3 is TGTGCCAGCGCCATGGAGGGACAGGTTTATACTGAAGCTTTCTTT. Amino acid sequence: CASAMEGQVYTEAFF. The J gene is TRBJ1-1, the V gene TRBV6-6, with TRBD1 matching over 8 bases. The trim removed 8 bases at V and 5 bases at J, leaving 13 bases unmatched. CDR3 length: 15 residues. Germline lookup yields CDR1 MNHNY and CDR2 SVGAGI (reference sequence).

V usage is TRBV5-1 and J usage is TRBJ2-3; 9 bases fit TRBD2. Germline CDR1 reads SGHRS; CDR2 reads YFSETQ. J gave up 1 base and V 1 base, and 4 bases lay outside the gene matches. CDR3 length: 16 amino acids. DNA for the CDR3: TGCGCCAGCAGCTTGCCAGCGGGGGGCGGCACAGATACGCAGTATTTT. It encodes CASSLPAGGGTDTQYF.

The J gene is TRBJ2-5, the V gene TRBV3-1 (or the pseudogene TRBV3-2), with 14 bases identical to TRBD2. The CDR3 totals 16 residues. Germline V gene sequence: CDR1 LGHDT, CDR2 YNNKEL (reference sequence). Unmatched junction bases numbered 5, after V lost 3 bases and J lost 5 bases. CDR3 amino acids: CASSHRLAGGRETQYF. The CDR3 region has the DNA TGTGCCAGCAGCCATAGACTAGCGGGGGGGCGGGAGACCCAGTACTTC.

This clone was observed a handful of times. V is TRBV27 and J is TRBJ1-6; D is undetermined. Germline CDR1 and CDR2: MNHEY and SMNVEV (reference sequence). The CDR3 consists of 14 residues. V dropped 5 bases and J dropped 3 bases, with 8 bases sitting between them. CDR3 sequence (DNA): TGTGCCAGCAGTCGGGTTTACTATAATTCACCCCTCCACTTT. Amino acid sequence: CASSRVYYNSPLHF.

The V gene is TRBV6-1, the J gene TRBJ2-3, with D perhaps matching TRBD1 (6 bases). The CDR3 covers 15 residues. V dropped 3 bases and J dropped 3 bases, with 13 bases sitting between them. The germline V gene has CDR1 MNHNS and CDR2 SASEGT. CDR3 coding DNA: TGTGCCAGCAGTGAGGACAGCTTGAGAACAGATACGCAGTATTTT. This translates into CASSEDSLRTDTQYF.

Here the CDR3 reads CSVETRPPPDYGYTF. The CDR3 DNA follows: TGCAGCGTTGAGACTAGGCCGCCACCCGACTATGGCTACACCTTC. The chain recombines TRBV29-1 with TRBJ1-2, with D unclear. Trimming removed 3 bases at V and 3 bases at J, with 17 bases between. Per the germline V gene, CDR1 is SQVTM and CDR2 is ANQGSEA. The length of the CDR3 is 15 residues.

There are a few counts of this clone. The rearrangement joins TRBV3-1 (or the pseudogene TRBV3-2) to TRBJ2-1; 7 positions match TRBD2. There are 14 residues in the CDR3. The V gene's germline CDR1 is LGHDT and CDR2 YNNKEL (reference sequence). Losses at the gene ends were 3 bases for V and 9 bases for J; bases not matched to a gene: 8. CDR3 bases: TGTGCCAGCAGCCACACTAGCGTGCTTGGTGAGCAGTTCTTC. Protein sequence: CASSHTSVLGEQFF.

The V and J genes are TRBV3-1 (or the pseudogene TRBV3-2) and TRBJ1-1; D gene unclear. V lost 5 bases and J lost 3, with 16 bases in between. The V gene's germline CDR1 is LGHDT and CDR2 YNNKEL (reference sequence). The CDR3 loop spans 15 amino acids. The CDR3 DNA follows: TGTGCCAGCAGCACCGATTTTGCGGCAGACACTGAAGCTTTCTTT. This sequence encodes CASSTDFAADTEAFF.

This chain joins TRBV6-5 and TRBJ2-7, with a possible D match to TRBD1 (8 bases). The CDR3 contains 13 residues. V was trimmed by 7 bases and J by 4 bases, leaving 14 bases between them. Germline lookup yields CDR1 MNHEY and CDR2 SVGAGI. The CDR3: CASIQQGGYEQYF. In DNA, the CDR3 is TGTGCCAGCATTCAACAGGGGGGGTACGAGCAGTACTTC.